This is a list of T cell receptor beta chains from one sample in a study of blood T cell repertoires in COVID-19. The repertoire was sequenced with immunoSEQ multiplex PCR; TCRdb's copy has only in-frame clones and lacks some. The repertoire holds about 300,000 clones, with around nine tenths as singletons. The sequenced sample consisted of PBMCs or T cells enriched from blood (not recorded which). The receptors shown here come from a woman aged 18-29 years who had recovered from COVID-19. The CDR3 runs from the conserved cysteine through the conserved F or W. D genes are given only for firm matches. Clone size is stated in some rows and not others, as once, few, many or a class when expanded.

>TRBV9|TRBJ2-5|TRBD2|-
CASSVRGEGGTQYF
TGTGCCAGCAGCGTTCGGGGGGAGGGAGGAACCCAGTACTTC
>TRBV6-5|TRBJ2-7|TRBD1|-
CASRRTGGTYEQYF
TGTGCCAGCAGACGGACAGGGGGCACGTACGAGCAGTACTTC
>TRBV28|TRBJ2-7|-|-
CASSFPATPYEQYF
TGTGCCAGCAGTTTTCCCGCGACTCCCTACGAGCAGTACTTC
>TRBV28|TRBJ1-2|TRBD1|-
CASSRQGYSGYTF
TGTGCCAGCAGTCGACAGGGGTACTCTGGCTACACCTTC
>TRBV10-2|TRBJ1-1|-|-
CASSESSPGYTEAFF
TGCGCCAGCAGTGAGTCGAGTCCGGGGTACACTGAAGCTTTCTTT
>TRBV27|TRBJ2-1|TRBD2|-
CASKTRPAGGRANEQFF
TGTGCCAGCAAAACTAGGCCAGCGGGGGGGCGGGCAAATGAGCAGTTCTTC
>TRBV24-1|TRBJ1-2|-|-
CATSEPQGGSGYTF
TGTGCCACCAGTGAGCCACAGGGAGGGTCTGGCTACACCTTC
>TRBV28|TRBJ1-2|-|-
CASSFNSLMGYTF
TGTGCCAGCAGTTTTAACTCCTTGATGGGCTACACCTTC
>TRBV6-5|TRBJ2-5|-|-
CASMWERTNQETQYF
TGTGCCAGCATGTGGGAGCGGACCAATCAAGAGACCCAGTACTTC
>TRBV12-3/TRBV12-4|TRBJ2-2|-|-
CASSFRVTGELFF
TGTGCCAGCAGTTTCCGGGTCACCGGGGAGCTGTTTTTT
>TRBV24-1|TRBJ2-3|-|-
CATSEGGDTQYF
TGTGCCACCAGTGAGGGAGGCGATACGCAGTATTTT
>TRBV28|TRBJ1-2|TRBD1|few
CASSPRQGAGYGYTF
TGTGCCAGCAGCCCCCGACAGGGGGCGGGCTATGGCTACACCTTC
>TRBV29-1|TRBJ2-1|TRBD2|-
CSASLAGVMDEQFF
TGCAGCGCCTCCCTAGCGGGAGTTATGGATGAGCAGTTCTTC
>TRBV29-1|TRBJ2-1|TRBD2|-
CSVDQRGGYNEQFF
TGCAGCGTAGACCAGCGGGGGGGGTACAATGAGCAGTTCTTC
>TRBV6-5|TRBJ1-1|-|-
CASSLRREAGAFF
TGTGCCAGCAGCCTCCGGCGGGAGGCGGGAGCTTTCTTT
>TRBV5-1|TRBJ1-2|TRBD1|-
CASSLGQGADGYTF
TGCGCCAGCAGCTTGGGACAGGGGGCGGATGGCTACACCTTC
>TRBV12-3/TRBV12-4|TRBJ2-3|-|once
CASSIGKADTQYF
TGTGCCAGCAGTATCGGGAAGGCAGATACGCAGTATTTT
>TRBV15|TRBJ2-5|-|-
CATRSGYQETQYF
TGTGCCACCAGATCAGGGTACCAAGAGACCCAGTACTTC
>TRBV6-5|TRBJ2-7|TRBD1|-
CASRRQGWAFHEQYF
TGTGCCAGCAGACGACAGGGGTGGGCTTTCCACGAGCAGTACTTC
>TRBV7-2|TRBJ2-1|TRBD2|once
CASRPLGLAGGSYNEQFF
TGTGCCAGCAGACCCCTGGGCCTAGCGGGAGGATCCTACAATGAGCAGTTCTTC
>TRBV6-2/TRBV6-3|TRBJ2-1|-|-
CASSYSIQGNMPYNEQFF
TGTGCCAGCAGTTACTCTATCCAGGGGAATATGCCCTACAATGAGCAGTTCTTC
>TRBV4-1|TRBJ2-1|TRBD1|-
CASSQEMTGGDYNEQFF
TGCGCCAGCAGCCAAGAAATGACAGGGGGGGACTACAATGAGCAGTTCTTC
>TRBV11-3|TRBJ1-1|TRBD1|-
CASSLEPGTDTEAFF
TGTGCCAGCAGCTTAGAGCCCGGGACAGACACTGAAGCTTTCTTT
>TRBV4-3|TRBJ2-7|TRBD2|-
CASSQSTGGGASYEQYF
TGCGCCAGCAGCCAATCCACCGGGGGAGGGGCTTCCTACGAGCAGTACTTC
>TRBV10-2|TRBJ2-7|TRBD1|once
CASSGPGQPYEQYF
TGCGCCAGCAGTGGCCCGGGACAGCCCTACGAGCAGTACTTC
>TRBV5-4|TRBJ1-1|-|-
CASRPGPFREDTEAFF
TGTGCCAGCAGACCCGGCCCATTTAGGGAGGACACTGAAGCTTTCTTT
>TRBV28|TRBJ1-2|-|-
CASSRFGGGYGYTF
TGTGCCAGCAGCCGGTTTGGGGGCGGGTATGGCTACACCTTC
>TRBV5-4|TRBJ1-1|-|-
CASSLWATNTEAFF
TGTGCCAGCAGCCTATGGGCTACGAACACTGAAGCTTTCTTT
>TRBV9|TRBJ1-2|TRBD1|-
CASSPRDRVVRYGYTF
TGTGCCAGCAGCCCGAGGGACAGGGTAGTACGCTATGGCTACACCTTC
>TRBV4-1|TRBJ1-2|TRBD1|-
CASSQGGQAQPEGGYTF
TGCGCCAGCAGCCAAGGCGGACAGGCCCAACCCGAAGGAGGCTACACCTTC
>TRBV11-2|TRBJ2-3|TRBD2|once
CASSLRGLGGDTQYF
TGTGCCAGCAGCTTACGGGGACTAGGGGGAGATACGCAGTATTTT
>TRBV13|TRBJ1-2|TRBD1|-
CASNPRTGWSSGYTF
TGTGCCAGCAACCCCCGGACAGGCTGGTCCTCCGGCTACACCTTC
>TRBV5-1|TRBJ1-5|-|-
CASSLEGVYLSVPQHF
TGCGCCAGCAGCTTGGAGGGAGTGTACCTATCAGTTCCCCAGCATTTT
>TRBV3-1/TRBV3-2|TRBJ2-1|TRBD2|-
CASSLLAFYNEQFF
TGTGCCAGCAGCTTACTAGCGTTCTACAATGAGCAGTTCTTC
>TRBV19|TRBJ1-5|TRBD1|-
CASSRQGVGNQPQHF
TGTGCCAGTAGTAGACAGGGCGTGGGCAATCAGCCCCAGCATTTT
>TRBV28|TRBJ1-2|TRBD1|-
CASSETGVTLYGYTF
TGTGCCAGCAGTGAGACAGGGGTCACTCTCTATGGCTACACCTTC
>TRBV5-1|TRBJ1-2|-|-
CASSLDWGRDYGYTF
TGCGCCAGCAGCTTGGACTGGGGGCGCGACTATGGCTACACCTTC
>TRBV19|TRBJ2-7|-|-
CASSTREGEQYF
TGTGCCAGTAGTACCAGGGAAGGGGAGCAGTACTTC
>TRBV30|TRBJ1-2|TRBD1|-
CAWSMGQGATRGYTF
TGTGCCTGGAGTATGGGACAGGGGGCAACGCGAGGCTACACCTTC
>TRBV29-1|TRBJ2-2|-|-
CSVEDRGRGELFF
TGCAGCGTTGAAGATAGGGGTCGAGGGGAGCTGTTTTTT
>TRBV9|TRBJ2-2|TRBD2|once
CASSVGVVAGGPGGELFF
TGTGCCAGCAGCGTAGGGGTCGTCGCGGGGGGGCCCGGCGGGGAGCTGTTTTTT
>TRBV3-1/TRBV3-2|TRBJ2-2|-|-
CASSLWGPNTGELFF
TGTGCCAGCAGCCTTTGGGGGCCGAACACCGGGGAGCTGTTTTTT